The clone carrying this T cell receptor beta chain showed up just a few times. This may arise from a read error, as a much more abundant clone is one base away. Each donor was a healthy Caucasian individual from Russia, aged roughly 6 to 90. The extraction recovered at least 5 micrograms of total RNA per sample. PCR was performed a second time for about 7 to 12 cycles using a sample-barcoded 5' primer and a J-beta primer mix. Sequencing of every sample gave 3 million or more CDR3-containing paired-end reads. Using its own MiXCR run on the 5' RACE reads, TCRdb lists one record per CDR3 protein. The repertoire includes roughly 1,700,000 distinct CDR3 sequences, 28% of them detected once, and over 7% sits in the top ten. The CDR3 consists of 14 residues. Germline CDR1 ENHRY, CDR2 SYGVKD. This specimen comes from a study of blood T cells in healthy people across ages.

The chain is built from TRBV10-3 and TRBJ2-1; the match to TRBD2 covers 10 bases. This sequence originates from a woman in her thirties in good health. Sequences were obtained from blood. The CDR3 DNA follows: TGTGCCATCAGAGGGACTAGCGTGTACAGTGAGCAGTTCTTC. Its translation: CAIRGTSVYSEQFF.